This T cell receptor (beta chain) was identified during a study of TIL therapy for anti-PD-1-resistant metastatic lung cancer. Background on the study: Tumors had a median PD-L1 proportion score of approximately 6%. Most patients had lung adenocarcinoma; a handful of tumors were EGFR-mutant, two ALK-rearranged; half smoked currently or formerly.

The sample's time point: pre-treatment sample, taken before nivolumab and TIL therapy. Patients were adults with stage 4 NSCLC. The libraries were made with immunoSEQ v3. Clones were sequenced by immunoSEQ multiplex PCR, and TCRdb holds only the in-frame ones, with some missing. The sample lists 20,000 to 25,000 clones; about 79% were seen once. About this clone: Its target is not known.

The V end was cut by 7 bases, the J end by 11 bases, with 14 bases between. CDR1 and CDR2 from the germline V gene are LNHDA and SQIVND (reference sequence). The CDR3 sequence is 11 residues long. Study-wide points: The baseline peripheral repertoire was partially replaced by infused TIL clonotypes that later decayed.

The TCR was taken from a person aged 25 to 85 with non-small cell lung cancer. The V gene is TRBV19, the J gene TRBJ1-1, with unresolved D. The starting material was blood, obtained at baseline. CDR3 DNA sequence: TGTGCCAGTATGCGCGGCTTGACGGCTTTCTTT. This sequence encodes CASMRGLTAFF.